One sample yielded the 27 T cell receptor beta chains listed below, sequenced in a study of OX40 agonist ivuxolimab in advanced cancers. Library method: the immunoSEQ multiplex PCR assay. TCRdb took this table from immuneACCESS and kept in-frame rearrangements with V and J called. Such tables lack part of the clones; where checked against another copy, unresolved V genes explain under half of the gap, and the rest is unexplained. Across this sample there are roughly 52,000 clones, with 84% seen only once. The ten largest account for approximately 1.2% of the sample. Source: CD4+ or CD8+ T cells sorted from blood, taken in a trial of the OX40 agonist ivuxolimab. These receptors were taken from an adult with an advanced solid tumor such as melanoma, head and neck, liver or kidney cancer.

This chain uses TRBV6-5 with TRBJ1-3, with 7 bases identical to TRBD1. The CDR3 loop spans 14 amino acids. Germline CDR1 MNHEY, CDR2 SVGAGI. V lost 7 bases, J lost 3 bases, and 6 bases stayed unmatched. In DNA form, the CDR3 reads TGTGCCAGCAATGACAGGGTCTTTGGAAACACCATATATTTT. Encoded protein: CASNDRVFGNTIYF.

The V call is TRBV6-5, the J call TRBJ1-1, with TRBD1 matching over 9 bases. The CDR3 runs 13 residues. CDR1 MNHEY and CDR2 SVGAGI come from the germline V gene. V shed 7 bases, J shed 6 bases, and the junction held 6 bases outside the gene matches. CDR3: CASKGDRDAEAFF. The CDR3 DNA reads TGTGCCAGCAAAGGGGACAGGGACGCTGAAGCTTTCTTT.

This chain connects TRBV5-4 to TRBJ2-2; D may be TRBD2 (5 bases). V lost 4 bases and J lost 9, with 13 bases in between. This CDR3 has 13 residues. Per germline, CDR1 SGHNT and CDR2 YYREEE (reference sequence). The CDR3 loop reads CASSADWTRELFF. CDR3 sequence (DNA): TGTGCCAGCAGCGCGGACTGGACCAGGGAGCTGTTTTTT.

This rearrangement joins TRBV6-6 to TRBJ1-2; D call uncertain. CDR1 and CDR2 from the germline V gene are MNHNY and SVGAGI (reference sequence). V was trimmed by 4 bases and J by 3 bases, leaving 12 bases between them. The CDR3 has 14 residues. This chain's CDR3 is CASSLRNRYYGYTF. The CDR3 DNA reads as TGTGCCAGCAGTTTGAGAAATCGATACTATGGCTACACCTTC.

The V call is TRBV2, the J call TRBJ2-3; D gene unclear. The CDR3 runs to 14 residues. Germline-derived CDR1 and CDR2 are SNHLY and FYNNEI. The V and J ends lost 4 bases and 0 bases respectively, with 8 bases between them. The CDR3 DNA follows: TGTGCCAGCAGTGTATCCAGAAGCACAGATACGCAGTATTTT. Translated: CASSVSRSTDTQYF.

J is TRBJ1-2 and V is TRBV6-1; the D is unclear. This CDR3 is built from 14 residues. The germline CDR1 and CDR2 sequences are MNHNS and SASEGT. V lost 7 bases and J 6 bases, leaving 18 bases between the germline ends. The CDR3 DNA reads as TGTGCCAGCACTAAACCGACATCTGTGAATGGCTACACCTTC. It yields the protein CASTKPTSVNGYTF.

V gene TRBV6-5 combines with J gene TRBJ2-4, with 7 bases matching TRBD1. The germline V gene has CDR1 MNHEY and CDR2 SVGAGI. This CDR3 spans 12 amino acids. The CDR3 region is CATQGVKNIQYF. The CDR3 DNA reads TGTGCTACGCAGGGGGTCAAAAACATTCAGTACTTC.

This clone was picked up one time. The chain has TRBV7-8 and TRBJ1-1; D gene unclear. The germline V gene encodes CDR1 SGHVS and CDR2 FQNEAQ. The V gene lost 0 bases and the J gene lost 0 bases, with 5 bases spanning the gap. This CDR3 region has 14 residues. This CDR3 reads CASSLAGLNTEAFF. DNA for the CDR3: TGTGCCAGCAGCTTAGCAGGGCTGAACACTGAAGCTTTCTTT.

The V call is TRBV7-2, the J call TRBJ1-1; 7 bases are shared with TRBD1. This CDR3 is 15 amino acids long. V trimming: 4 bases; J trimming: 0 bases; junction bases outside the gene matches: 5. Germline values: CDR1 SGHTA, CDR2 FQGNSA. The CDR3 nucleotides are TGTGCCAGCAGCTATGGGACAGCTCTGAACACTGAAGCTTTCTTT. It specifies CASSYGTALNTEAFF. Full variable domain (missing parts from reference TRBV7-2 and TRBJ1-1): GAGVSQSPSNKVTEKGKDVELRCDPISGHTALYWYRQSLGQGLEFLIYFQGNSAPDKSGLPSDRFSAERTGGSVSTLTIQRTQQEDSAVYLCASSYGTALNTEAFFGQGTRLTVV.

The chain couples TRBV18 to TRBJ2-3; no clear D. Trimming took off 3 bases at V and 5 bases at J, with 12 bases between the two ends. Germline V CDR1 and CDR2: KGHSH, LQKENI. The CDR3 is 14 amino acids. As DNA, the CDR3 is TGTGCCAGCTCACCGAGACCCAGGATAGATACGCAGTATTTT. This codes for CASSPRPRIDTQYF.

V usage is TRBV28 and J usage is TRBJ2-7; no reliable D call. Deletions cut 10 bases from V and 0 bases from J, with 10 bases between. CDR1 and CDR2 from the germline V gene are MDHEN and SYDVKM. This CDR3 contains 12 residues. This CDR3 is CATQSSSYEQYF. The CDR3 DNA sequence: TGTGCCACCCAGTCGTCCTCCTACGAGCAGTACTTC. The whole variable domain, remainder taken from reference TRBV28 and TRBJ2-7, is DVKVTQSSRYLVKRTGEKVFLECVQDMDHENMFWYRQDPGLGLRLIYFSYDVKMKEKGDIPEGYSVSREKKERFSLILESASTNQTSMYLCATQSSSYEQYFGPGTRLTVT.

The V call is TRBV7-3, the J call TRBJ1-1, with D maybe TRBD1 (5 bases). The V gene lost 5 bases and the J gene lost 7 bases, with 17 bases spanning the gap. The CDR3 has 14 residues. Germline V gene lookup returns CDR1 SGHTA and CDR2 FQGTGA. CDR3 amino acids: CASSPGGEPNEAFF. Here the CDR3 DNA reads TGTGCCAGCAGCCCTGGGGGAGAACCCAATGAAGCTTTCTTT.

The CDR3 DNA sequence: TGCGCCAGCAGCTGGACTTTACAAGAGACCCAGTACTTC. This translates into CASSWTLQETQYF. The chain joins TRBV5-1 to TRBJ2-5; D perhaps matches TRBD2 (5 bases). Germline values: CDR1 SGHRS, CDR2 YFSETQ. CDR3 size: 13 residues. Trimming removed 3 bases from V and 2 bases from J, with 8 bases in between.

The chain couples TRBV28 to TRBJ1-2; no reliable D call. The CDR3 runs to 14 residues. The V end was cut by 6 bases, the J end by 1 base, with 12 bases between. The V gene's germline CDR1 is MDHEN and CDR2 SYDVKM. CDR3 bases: TGTGCCAGCAGGGACGGCGGGGTTAACTATGGCTACACCTTC. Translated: CASRDGGVNYGYTF.

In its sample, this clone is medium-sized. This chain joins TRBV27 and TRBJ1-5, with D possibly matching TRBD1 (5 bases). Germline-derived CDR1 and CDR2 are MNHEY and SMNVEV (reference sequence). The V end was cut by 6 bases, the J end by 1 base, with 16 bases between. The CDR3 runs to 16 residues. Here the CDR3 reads CASRAKQGASNQPQHF. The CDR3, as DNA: TGTGCCAGCAGGGCTAAGCAGGGTGCGAGCAATCAGCCCCAGCATTTT.

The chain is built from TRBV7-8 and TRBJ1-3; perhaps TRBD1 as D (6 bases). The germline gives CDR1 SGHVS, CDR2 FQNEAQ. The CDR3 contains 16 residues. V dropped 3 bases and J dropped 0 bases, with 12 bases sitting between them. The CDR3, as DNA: TGTGCCAGCAGCTTGGGAACAGGGAACTCTGGAAACACCATATATTTT. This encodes CASSLGTGNSGNTIYF. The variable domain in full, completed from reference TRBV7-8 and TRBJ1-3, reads GAGVSQSPRYKVAKRGQDVALRCDPISGHVSLFWYQQALGQGPEFLTYFQNEAQLDKSGLPSDRFFAERPEGSVSTLKIQRTQQEDSAVYLCASSLGTGNSGNTIYFGEGSWLTVV.

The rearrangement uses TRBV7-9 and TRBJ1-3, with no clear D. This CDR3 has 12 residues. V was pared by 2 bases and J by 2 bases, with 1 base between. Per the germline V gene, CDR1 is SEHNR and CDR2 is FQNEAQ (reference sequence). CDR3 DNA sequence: TGTGCCAGCAGCTTACCTGGAAACACCATATATTTT. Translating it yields CASSLPGNTIYF.

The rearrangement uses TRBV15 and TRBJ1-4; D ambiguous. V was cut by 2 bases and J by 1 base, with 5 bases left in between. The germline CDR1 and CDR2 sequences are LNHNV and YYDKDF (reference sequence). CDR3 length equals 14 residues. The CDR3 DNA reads TGTGCCACCAGCAGAAGGGAAACTAATGAAAAACTGTTTTTT. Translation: CATSRRETNEKLFF.

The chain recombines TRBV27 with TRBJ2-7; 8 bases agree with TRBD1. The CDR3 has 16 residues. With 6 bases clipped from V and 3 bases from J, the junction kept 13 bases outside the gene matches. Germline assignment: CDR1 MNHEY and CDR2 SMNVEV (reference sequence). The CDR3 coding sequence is TGTGCCAGCAGGTCCCTAAAACCGGGACAGGACTACGAGCAGTACTTC. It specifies CASRSLKPGQDYEQYF.

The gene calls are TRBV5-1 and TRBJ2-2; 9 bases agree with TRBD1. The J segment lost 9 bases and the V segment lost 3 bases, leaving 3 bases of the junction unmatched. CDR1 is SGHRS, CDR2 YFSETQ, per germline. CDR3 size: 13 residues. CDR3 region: CASSWTGVRELFF. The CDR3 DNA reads TGCGCCAGCAGCTGGACAGGGGTTCGGGAGCTGTTTTTT.

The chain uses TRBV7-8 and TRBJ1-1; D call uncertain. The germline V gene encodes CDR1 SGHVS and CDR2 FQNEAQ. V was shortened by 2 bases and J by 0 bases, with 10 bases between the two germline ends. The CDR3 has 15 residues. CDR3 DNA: TGTGCCAGCAGCTTAACCGGAAGCATGAACACTGAAGCTTTCTTT. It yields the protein CASSLTGSMNTEAFF.

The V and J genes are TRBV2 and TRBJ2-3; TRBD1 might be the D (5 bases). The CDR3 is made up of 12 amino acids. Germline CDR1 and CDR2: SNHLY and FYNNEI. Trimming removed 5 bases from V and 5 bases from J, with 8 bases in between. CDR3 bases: TGTGCCAGCAGTTTGACAGAAGATACGCAGTATTTT. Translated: CASSLTEDTQYF.

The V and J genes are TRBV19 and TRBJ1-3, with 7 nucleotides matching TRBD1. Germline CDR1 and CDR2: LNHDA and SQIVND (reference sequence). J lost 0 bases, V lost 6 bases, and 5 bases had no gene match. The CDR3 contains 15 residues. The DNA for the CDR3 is TGTGCCAGTAGCATGGACAGGAGCTCTGGAAACACCATATATTTT. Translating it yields CASSMDRSSGNTIYF.

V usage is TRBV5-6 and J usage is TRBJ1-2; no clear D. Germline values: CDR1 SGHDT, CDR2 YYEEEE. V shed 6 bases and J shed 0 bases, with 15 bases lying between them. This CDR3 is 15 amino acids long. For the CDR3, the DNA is TGTGCCAGCACCTTCAACATGAAGACTAACTATGGCTACACCTTC. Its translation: CASTFNMKTNYGYTF.

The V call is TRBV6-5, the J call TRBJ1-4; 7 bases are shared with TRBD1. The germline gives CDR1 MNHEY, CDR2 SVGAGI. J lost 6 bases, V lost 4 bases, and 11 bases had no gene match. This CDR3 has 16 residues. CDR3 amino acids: CASSSGQADSHEKLFF. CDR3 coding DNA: TGTGCCAGCAGTTCCGGACAGGCGGACTCCCATGAAAAACTGTTTTTT.

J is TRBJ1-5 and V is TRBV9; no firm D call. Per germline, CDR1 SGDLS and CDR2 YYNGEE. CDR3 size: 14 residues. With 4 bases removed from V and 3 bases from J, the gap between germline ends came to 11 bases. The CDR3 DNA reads TGTGCCAGCAGCTCCGGAGACACCAATCAGCCCCAGCATTTT. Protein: CASSSGDTNQPQHF.

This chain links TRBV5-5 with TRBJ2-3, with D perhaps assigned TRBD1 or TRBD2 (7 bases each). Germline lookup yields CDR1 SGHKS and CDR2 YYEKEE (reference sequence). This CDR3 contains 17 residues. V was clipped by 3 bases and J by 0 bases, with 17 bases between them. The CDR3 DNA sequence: TGTGCCAGCAGCTCGGCGGGGGACAGACTCAGCACAGATACGCAGTATTTT. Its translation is CASSSAGDRLSTDTQYF.